This entry is about one T cell receptor (beta chain). Trimming removed 4 bases from V and 0 bases from J, with 8 bases in between. This CDR3 is built from 13 residues. Germline CDR1 and CDR2: SGHNT and YYREEE (reference sequence). The entry originates in a study of blood T cells in healthy people across ages. Through a sample-barcoded 5' primer and a J-beta primer mix, a second PCR was run for roughly 7 to 11 cycles. In TCRdb, the 5' RACE reads were re-called with MiXCR into one record per CDR3 protein. The sample has about 800,000 distinct CDR3 sequences, nearly 60% seen once; the top ten hold 22%. The chain recombines TRBV5-4 with TRBJ2-7; D is undetermined. The sample was blood. This receptor was taken from a man aged 25 to 45 in good health. DNA of the CDR3: TGTGCCAGCAGCCATGGTCCCTCCTACGAGCAGTACTTC. Translating gives CASSHGPSYEQYF.